This T cell receptor beta chain appears in the sequencing data of a study of graft-versus-host responses after intestinal transplantation (dated by TCRdb to about 2021). Study-wide context: The transplants that recipients got were multivisceral, liver-intestinal, or isolated intestinal. Every recipient was given anti-thymocyte globulin induction, followed by roughly 3 years of maintenance tacrolimus and steroids. After intestinal transplantation, graft-versus-host and host-versus-graft alloreactive T cell clones were followed in the graft, circulation and bone marrow using bulk TCR-beta CDR3 sequencing. To identify alloreactive clones, pre-transplant mixed lymphocyte reaction products were sequenced and then compared with unstimulated pre-transplant donor and recipient T cells. A cohort of 20 to 25 intestinal transplant recipients, including one retransplant, was enrolled, and a few patients lacking pretransplant specimens were excluded. Donor T cell macrochimerism was defined as a peak of at least 4% donor T cells among recipient peripheral blood mononuclear cells. Rather than being sequenced by the commercial service, samples from three later patients were sequenced in-house on an Illumina MiSeq and processed with MiXCR.

Remarks on this clone: Its antigen has not been determined. The sample holds no much larger clone one base away, and base qualities are not on file.

Library preparation was by the immunoSEQ multiplex PCR assay. In most patients, genomic DNA was isolated using the Qiagen DNeasy Blood and Tissue Kit and sent frozen to Adaptive Biotechnologies for TCR sequencing. For most patients, genomic DNA was subjected to high-throughput TCR-beta CDR3 sequencing by Adaptive Biotechnologies. On the authors' methods: Adaptive's ImmunoSEQ software supplied the TCR sequencing data for around 19 patients, while MiXCR and VDJtools were used to process three other patients. To correct CD4 versus CD8 sorting errors, any sequence found in both subsets at a frequency ratio below 5:1 was removed. CDR3 nucleotide sequences shared between donor and recipient were removed because their origin could not be assigned. At least 2-fold expansion over unstimulated cells and a minimum CFSE-low frequency of 0.002% (template counts) or 0.001% (read counts) were required for clones to be classified as alloreactive. Clones detected in sequenced pre-transplant spleen, lymph node, or MLR CFSE-low populations of the donor or recipient were defined as mappable. Cumulative frequency of alloreactive clones was calculated as a percentage of all sequences weighted by copy number. TCRdb stores this immuneACCESS table with in-frame sequences only. Part of the clones is absent; in the studies checked, under half of the shortfall reflects unresolved V genes, and no reason is known for the rest. The DNA was the basis for D and trimming; V, J and clone size are from that table. This sample has around 78,000 clones in its table, and roughly 84% of those were observed once. Roughly 7.3% of the sample is taken by the ten largest.

The time point label here, explained by the study, means: cells obtained before transplantation from donor or recipient. CD3+CD4+ and CD3+CD8+ populations were FACS-sorted from unstimulated pre-transplant donor and recipient cells taken from spleen or lymph nodes. Here is what the overall study found, with its caveats: The conclusions were limited by the relatively low number and heterogeneity of the intestinal transplant patients. Peak levels of circulating GvH clones were associated with declines in HvG clones early after transplant. GvH clones turned up in recipient bone marrow, with some appearing earlier in ileal mucosa or blood, a pattern consistent with an intestinal mucosal origin. Patients with donor T cell macrochimerism had high GvH to HvG T cell clonal ratios in their allografts.

The TCR was taken from a human donor who was the organ donor for an intestinal transplant. The source was unstimulated CD8+ T cells sorted from spleen or lymph node cells, collected before transplant.

At the DNA level, the sequence is TGTGCCAGCAGCGTAAAACAGGGGGCCCTTAACTATGGCTACACCTTC. It is translated as CASSVKQGALNYGYTF. The sequence is built from TRBV7-9 and TRBJ1-2; 9 bases in the middle match TRBD1. The germline V gene encodes CDR1 SEHNR and CDR2 FQNEAQ (reference sequence). Here V drops 5 bases and J drops 1 base, and the junction holds 8 bases not matched to any gene. The CDR3, cysteine through phenylalanine, is 16 amino acids long. Only CDR3 DNA remains: 48 bases, in frame from the first base.